Presented here are 28 T cell receptor beta chains from one specimen sequenced in a study of identical twins. From the 5' RACE reads, TCRdb called clonotypes with MiXCR, one entry per CDR3 protein. The sample has more than 1.5 million distinct CDR3 sequences, 25% to 35% seen once. Sequencing was carried out using cord blood. The receptor set was obtained from a newborn girl in good health.

The chain links TRBV7-2 to TRBJ1-2, with a weak D call TRBD1 (6 bases). Germline assignment: CDR1 SGHTA and CDR2 FQGNSA. Trimming took off 1 base at V and 4 bases at J, with 13 bases between the two ends. This CDR3 spans 15 amino acids. CDR3 DNA: TGTGCCAGCAGCTTAGATCGGGGGGCGACCTATGGCTACACCTTC. Its protein product is CASSLDRGATYGYTF.

A few counts support this clonotype. V usage is TRBV20-1 and J usage is TRBJ2-3; a weak D match, TRBD2 (6 bases). The germline V and J ends were trimmed by 0 bases and 2 bases, with 12 bases remaining between them. Germline loops: CDR1 DFQATT, CDR2 SNEGSKA (reference sequence). CDR3 size: 15 residues. The DNA for the CDR3 is TGCAGTGCTAGAGATCAGTGGGACTTCACAGATACGCAGTATTTT. It is translated as CSARDQWDFTDTQYF.

V gene TRBV20-1 combines with J gene TRBJ1-6; D is unclear. There are 17 residues in the CDR3. V was shortened by 0 bases and J by 2 bases, with 14 bases between the two germline ends. CDR1 and CDR2 (germline): DFQATT, SNEGSKA (reference sequence). Here the CDR3 reads CSARDFAASPYNSPLHF. The CDR3 bases are TGCAGTGCTAGAGATTTCGCAGCTAGCCCCTATAATTCACCCCTCCACTTT.

In this sample, this clonotype turned up many times. This chain joins TRBV9 and TRBJ2-3; D remains unclear. The CDR3 is made up of 14 amino acids. The V end lost 0 bases, the J end lost 2 bases, and 7 bases lay between the germline ends. Per the germline V gene, CDR1 is SGDLS and CDR2 is YYNGEE. The CDR3: CASSVGLVTDTQYF. The CDR3, as DNA: TGTGCCAGCAGCGTAGGGCTAGTCACAGATACGCAGTATTTT.

The rearrangement joins TRBV2 to TRBJ1-2; 7 bases agree with TRBD1. Germline CDR1 reads SNHLY; CDR2 reads FYNNEI. Trimming removed 6 bases from V and 3 bases from J; junction bases left unmatched: 10. This CDR3 has 15 residues. The CDR3 is CASRASSGTDYGYTF. CDR3 nucleotides: TGTGCCAGCAGGGCATCGAGTGGGACAGACTATGGCTACACCTTC.

The V and J genes are TRBV20-1 and TRBJ2-4, with TRBD2 identical over 12 bases. This CDR3 is built from 17 residues. The germline gives CDR1 DFQATT, CDR2 SNEGSKA (reference sequence). J gave up 2 bases and V 4 bases, and 9 bases lay outside the gene matches. CDR3 amino acids: CSATRTSGTGTKNIQYF. The CDR3 DNA follows: TGCAGTGCTACCCGGACTAGCGGGACAGGGACCAAAAACATTCAGTACTTC.

This clonotype appeared a single time. The chain joins TRBV20-1 to TRBJ1-1; D call uncertain. The CDR3 runs 13 residues. CDR1 and CDR2 (germline): DFQATT, SNEGSKA (reference sequence). The DNA of the CDR3 is TGCATAGTGTCCGCTTGGGGGAACACTGAAGCTTTCTTT. This codes for CIVSAWGNTEAFF.

Of note for this clonotype: Given the absence of the conserved phenylalanine or tryptophan at the CDR3 end, a read error is likely. The DNA for the CDR3 is TGCAGCGTTGAAAATCGCCAGGGGGCAGATACGCAGTATTTA. This translates into CSVENRQGADTQYL. The chain has TRBV29-1 and TRBJ2-3, with 7 bases lining up with TRBD1. The CDR3 is made up of 14 amino acids. The germline V gene has CDR1 SQVTM and CDR2 ANQGSEA. Trimming at V came to 2 bases and at J to 4 bases, leaving 6 bases not matched to a gene.

About this clonotype: This may come from a read error, since a much larger clone is one base off. The chain is built from TRBV24-1 and TRBJ2-1, with D maybe TRBD2 (6 bases). The V end was cut by 7 bases, the J end by 0 bases, with 9 bases between. The CDR3 is made up of 14 amino acids. From germline, CDR1 is KGHDR and CDR2 SFDVKD. CDR3 residues: CATSLTSSYNEQFF. CDR3 DNA sequence: TGTGCCACCAGCTTGACTAGCTCCTACAATGAGCAGTTCTTC.

The J gene is TRBJ2-1, the V gene TRBV25-1; D unclear. CDR3 size: 14 residues. The V and J ends lost 5 bases and 7 bases respectively, with 15 bases between them. The germline gives CDR1 MGHDK, CDR2 SYGVNS. Here the CDR3 DNA reads TGTGCCAGCAGTCATCGGGCCAGCCTGAATGAGCAGTTCTTC. This sequence encodes CASSHRASLNEQFF.

This chain links TRBV9 with TRBJ2-1, with 11 bases that match TRBD2. CDR1 and CDR2 (germline): SGDLS, YYNGEE. The CDR3 loop spans 16 amino acids. V lost 3 bases to trimming and J lost 2 bases; unmatched junction nucleotides: 4. The CDR3 sequence: CASSALAGAAYNEQFF. In DNA form, the CDR3 reads TGTGCCAGCAGCGCACTAGCGGGAGCGGCCTACAATGAGCAGTTCTTC.

The CDR3 here is CASSLGRGRGGYTF. CDR3 DNA sequence: TGCGCCAGCAGCTTGGGCAGGGGGCGCGGTGGCTACACCTTC. The chain links TRBV5-1 to TRBJ1-2; 8 positions match TRBD1. Germline CDR1 SGHRS, CDR2 YFSETQ. The length of the CDR3 is 14 residues. Germline trimming cut 0 bases from V and 7 bases from J; bases unmatched to any gene: 5.

This clonotype came up a few times. The chain has TRBV7-9 and TRBJ1-2; a weak D match, TRBD1 (6 bases). CDR1 and CDR2 from the germline V gene are SEHNR and FQNEAQ (reference sequence). The germline V and J ends were trimmed by 4 bases and 2 bases, with 11 bases remaining between them. The CDR3 loop spans 14 amino acids. CDR3 DNA: TGTGCCAGCAGCTCGGACAGCCTCAACTATGGCTACACCTTC. Translation gives CASSSDSLNYGYTF.

J is TRBJ2-3 and V is TRBV29-1, with D possibly called TRBD1 or TRBD2 (6 bases each). CDR3 length: 13 residues. The V gene's germline CDR1 is SQVTM and CDR2 ANQGSEA. Trimming removed 4 bases from V and 2 bases from J, with 10 bases in between. CDR3 loop: CSVVGGYTDTQYF. CDR3 sequence (DNA): TGCAGCGTTGTAGGGGGGTACACAGATACGCAGTATTTT.

This clonotype has just a few counts. The chain is built from TRBV27 and TRBJ1-6; D is unclear. Trimming removed 6 bases at V and 0 bases at J, with 12 bases between. There are 16 residues in the CDR3. Germline loops: CDR1 MNHEY, CDR2 SMNVEV (reference sequence). The CDR3 nucleotides read TGTGCCAGCAGACCGGACTACAGCTCCTATAATTCACCCCTCCACTTT. Translating it yields CASRPDYSSYNSPLHF.

The chain combines TRBV29-1 with TRBJ2-7; D may correspond to TRBD1 or TRBD2 (6 bases each). V shed 3 bases and J shed 7 bases, with 22 bases lying between them. CDR3 length: 15 amino acids. Germline V gene lookup returns CDR1 SQVTM and CDR2 ANQGSEA. The CDR3 reads CSVDLYGGQIKEQYF. CDR3 DNA sequence: TGCAGCGTTGATCTATACGGGGGCCAGATAAAGGAGCAGTACTTC.

This chain links TRBV27 with TRBJ2-5; 10 bases line up with TRBD1. The assigned J gene may be wrong: the sequence end matches TRBJ2-1 better. The CDR3 is 14 amino acids. Germline-derived CDR1 and CDR2 are MNHEY and SMNVEV (reference sequence). DNA for the CDR3: TGTGCCAGCAGTTACCGGACAGGGGGAGAGACCCAGTTCTTC. It yields the protein CASSYRTGGETQFF.

The chain joins TRBV12-3 or TRBV12-4 to TRBJ2-1; 8 nucleotides match TRBD2. The CDR3 is 17 residues long. The V segment lost 5 bases and the J segment 8 bases; nucleotides outside the gene matches: 17. DNA for the CDR3: TGTGCCAGCAGTCCCCTTACTAAGAGCGGGAGTAATCATGAGCAGTTCTTC. Amino acid sequence: CASSPLTKSGSNHEQFF.

The chain has TRBV10-3 and TRBJ1-1, with 8 bases matching TRBD1. The germline gives CDR1 ENHRY, CDR2 SYGVKD. CDR3 length: 14 residues. V dropped 10 bases and J dropped 1; count of bases not matched to a gene: 8. The CDR3 bases are TGTGCCACCAAAGGGACAGGACGGAACACTGAAGCTTTCTTT. Encoded protein: CATKGTGRNTEAFF.

Regarding this clonotype: The junction differs from germline at one of its ends, possibly a read error. The gene calls are TRBV3-1 and TRBJ2-1; TRBD1 matches at 10 bases. This CDR3 contains 17 residues. Per germline, CDR1 LGHDT and CDR2 YNNKEL (reference sequence). Here the CDR3 DNA reads TGTGCCGGCAGCCAACGACAGGGGGCAAGAGTAGGCAATGAGCAGTTCTTC. The encoded protein is CAGSQRQGARVGNEQFF.

The CDR3 region is CSARGLGAGNYGYTF. The CDR3 bases are TGCAGTGCTAGAGGGTTAGGGGCAGGGAACTATGGCTACACCTTC. This sequence joins TRBV20-1 and TRBJ1-2; a possible D gene is TRBD1 (5 bases). V dropped 1 base and J dropped 2 bases, with 14 bases sitting between them. The CDR3 consists of 15 residues. Germline loops: CDR1 DFQATT, CDR2 SNEGSKA (reference sequence).

This clonotype was seen more than once but under ten times. The DNA for the CDR3 is TGCGCCAGCAGCTTGGATTTTGCAGGGGGCTTCCAAAACATTCAGTACTTC. It translates to CASSLDFAGGFQNIQYF. The chain carries TRBV5-1 and TRBJ2-4; 8 nucleotides line up with TRBD1. CDR3 length: 17 residues. V lost 0 bases and J lost 5; bases outside the gene matches: 10. Germline V gene sequence: CDR1 SGHRS, CDR2 YFSETQ.

This clonotype showed up just a few times. The chain carries TRBV28 and TRBJ1-2; D not resolved. The V end lost 1 base, the J end lost 1 base, and 10 bases lay between the germline ends. This CDR3 has 15 amino acids. The germline CDR1 and CDR2 sequences are MDHEN and SYDVKM. CDR3 nucleotides: TGTGCCAGCAGTTTATTCGGCCGAAGTAACTATGGCTACACCTTC. It is translated as CASSLFGRSNYGYTF.

This clonotype was detected only a few times. CDR3: CSARVVLAGAKTQYF. In DNA, the CDR3 is TGCAGTGCTAGAGTAGTGCTAGCGGGGGCCAAGACCCAGTACTTC. The gene calls are TRBV20-1 and TRBJ2-7, with 10 bases lining up with TRBD2. Gene TRBJ2-5 matches the end of the DNA better, so the J call may be wrong. This CDR3 region has 15 residues. Germline V gene lookup returns CDR1 DFQATT and CDR2 SNEGSKA (reference sequence).

Regarding this clonotype: One end of the junction is discordant with germline, which a read error may explain. This chain connects TRBV6-1 to TRBJ1-2; the D is unclear. The V gene's germline CDR1 is MNHNS and CDR2 SASEGT. The CDR3 has 14 amino acids. The CDR3 spells CASTRQVSNYGHTF. The CDR3 DNA is TGTGCCAGCACTCGGCAAGTCTCTAACTATGGCCACACCTTC.

This clonotype was counted a few times. V usage is TRBV20-1 and J usage is TRBJ1-1; no clear D gene. Germline CDR1 reads DFQATT; CDR2 reads SNEGSKA (reference sequence). Trimming left V 2 bases short and J 1 base short, with 5 bases between. CDR3 length: 12 residues. The CDR3 DNA reads as TGCAGTGCTAGACCGAAGAACACTGAAGCTTTCTTT. Its translation: CSARPKNTEAFF.

In the case of this clonotype: A much larger clone differs by one base, so this may be a read error. The chain employs TRBV6-5 and TRBJ2-7, with 9 bases that match TRBD2. The V gene end was trimmed by 1 base and the J gene end by 4 bases; junction bases not matched to a gene: 8. The CDR3 has 16 amino acids. Per the germline V gene, CDR1 is MNHEY and CDR2 is SVGAGI. CDR3 residues: CASSYLTSGFLYEQYF. DNA of the CDR3: TGTGCCAGCAGTTACTTGACTAGCGGATTCTTATACGAGCAGTACTTC.

This clonotype was detected a few times. The chain recombines TRBV29-1 with TRBJ1-2, with unresolved D. CDR1 and CDR2 (germline): SQVTM, ANQGSEA. Between the trimmed V and J ends, which lost 6 bases and 4 bases, there was a span of 15 bases. The CDR3 spans 13 residues. The CDR3 here is CSVPREHFYGYTF. The DNA of the CDR3 is TGCAGCGTACCTCGGGAGCATTTCTATGGCTACACCTTC.